This TCR beta chain was documented in a study of long-term antiretroviral therapy in people with HIV. Study-wide points: Despite increasing after ART, diversity remained lower than that of transplant donor controls.

Run at survey level, the immunoSEQ assay was version v3.0. Only in-frame clones appear in the TCRdb table, and some are missing; sequencing was by immunoSEQ multiplex PCR. The sample records about 24,000 clones, roughly 80% being singletons. About this clone: Its specificity is not known.

V was clipped by 1 base and J by 2 bases, with 6 bases between them. The CDR3 extends over 14 amino acids. Germline values: CDR1 LNHNV, CDR2 YYDKDF (reference sequence). The J gene is TRBJ1-5, the V gene TRBV15; D is undetermined. This TCR was recovered from a young man with HIV. The sample in question was unsorted PBMCs, obtained 0.7 years before starting antiretroviral therapy. The CDR3 loop reads CATSRGDRNQPQHF. The CDR3 DNA follows: TGTGCCACCAGCAGAGGGGATCGCAATCAGCCCCAGCATTTT.